Following are 29 T cell receptor beta chains from one sample sequenced in a study of cytomegalovirus exposure and HLA in healthy donors. Measured with immunoSEQ multiplex PCR; TCRdb has only the in-frame clones, and not every one. The data contain around 300,000 clones, approximately 87% of them seen just once; the ten biggest clones take up about 0.9%. Sequencing was performed on PBMCs. Receptors were obtained from a woman between 18 and 29 years old in good health and CMV-seronegative.

This clone has only a few counts. V gene TRBV13 combines with J gene TRBJ1-6, with TRBD1 matching over 8 bases. Germline CDR1 reads PRHDT; CDR2 reads FYEKMQ (reference sequence). J gave up 7 bases and V 3 bases, and 8 bases lay outside the gene matches. The CDR3 consists of 16 residues. The DNA of the CDR3 is TGTGCCAGCAGCTTGTTCCTGACAGGGGACAATTCACCCCTCCACTTT. This translates into CASSLFLTGDNSPLHF.

This chain's CDR3 is CASRYGSISTDTQYF. The CDR3 DNA follows: TGTGCCAGCAGATACGGCAGTATAAGCACAGATACGCAGTATTTT. This sequence joins TRBV6-5 and TRBJ2-3; the D is unclear. This CDR3 spans 15 amino acids. Germline-derived CDR1 and CDR2 are MNHEY and SVGAGI. The ends were cut back, 6 bases at V and 0 bases at J, with 13 bases in the middle.

This clone was observed a few times. The chain employs TRBV6-1 and TRBJ1-2; D possibly corresponds to TRBD1 (5 bases). The CDR3 runs 12 residues. V gave up 10 bases and J gave up 2 bases, with 11 bases separating them. Germline V gives CDR1 MNHNS, CDR2 SASEGT. This chain's CDR3 is CATFPGNYGYTF. The CDR3 DNA reads as TGTGCCACCTTTCCAGGGAACTATGGCTACACCTTC.

This clone was detected only once. This chain joins TRBV7-3 and TRBJ2-3, with TRBD1 as a possible D gene (5 bases). The CDR3 consists of 14 residues. Trimming stripped 2 bases from V and 4 bases from J, with 10 bases between. The germline V gene has CDR1 SGHTA and CDR2 FQGTGA. The CDR3 loop is CASSLWQGSDTQYF. The CDR3 DNA reads as TGTGCCAGCAGCTTATGGCAGGGATCAGATACGCAGTATTTT. Looking up the rest from reference TRBV7-3 and TRBJ2-3 gives the full variable domain: GAGVSQTPSNKVTEKGKYVELRCDPISGHTALYWYRQSLGQGPEFLIYFQGTGAADDSGLPNDRFFAVRPEGSVSTLKIQRTERGDSAVYLCASSLWQGSDTQYFGPGTRLTVL.

The chain employs TRBV27 and TRBJ2-5, with D unresolved. Trimming shortened V by 8 bases and J by 6 bases, and 13 bases separated the two germline ends. Germline CDR1 is MNHEY and CDR2 is SMNVEV (reference sequence). The CDR3 contains 12 residues. CDR3 in DNA: TGTGCCAGCGGAGAGATATGGCAGACCCAGTACTTC. Amino acid sequence: CASGEIWQTQYF.

The V and J genes are TRBV19 and TRBJ2-7; perhaps TRBD1 as D (6 bases). The CDR3 loop spans 15 amino acids. CDR1 and CDR2 (germline): LNHDA, SQIVND (reference sequence). Trimming shortened V by 1 base and J by 2 bases, and 12 bases separated the two germline ends. The DNA for the CDR3 is TGTGCCAGTAGTATAGTAGGGGGTCAAACCTACGAGCAGTACTTC. Encoded protein: CASSIVGGQTYEQYF.

The rearrangement joins TRBV27 to TRBJ2-5, with TRBD1 as a possible D gene (5 bases). This CDR3 region has 14 residues. V was trimmed by 5 bases and J by 5 bases, leaving 15 bases between them. CDR1 is MNHEY, CDR2 SMNVEV, per germline (reference sequence). CDR3 sequence (DNA): TGTGCCAGCAGTCCGCGGCTCCGACAGGAGACCCAGTACTTC. As protein: CASSPRLRQETQYF.

The table lists this clone with a few counts. The V and J genes are TRBV28 and TRBJ1-2; TRBD1 aligns across 7 bases. Germline-derived CDR1 and CDR2 are MDHEN and SYDVKM. J was trimmed by 4 bases and V by 7 bases; bases with no gene match: 12. The CDR3 length is 15 residues. The CDR3 DNA reads TGTGCCAGCAACCCGACGGCAGGGGGGCCCTATGGCTACACCTTC. Its protein product is CASNPTAGGPYGYTF.

This sequence joins TRBV7-7 and TRBJ2-5, with 8 bases lining up with TRBD2. The CDR3 is 16 amino acids. V trimming: 5 bases; J trimming: 5 bases; junction bases outside the gene matches: 13. Germline CDR1 reads SSHAT; CDR2 reads FNYEAQ (reference sequence). The chain's CDR3 is CASSLSPGGVGETQYF. The CDR3 DNA sequence: TGTGCCAGCAGCCTATCCCCGGGGGGGGTAGGGGAGACCCAGTACTTC.

This chain uses TRBV6-1 with TRBJ1-2; 7 bases are shared with TRBD1. V lost 4 bases, J lost 7 bases, and 9 bases stayed unmatched. Germline CDR1 is MNHNS and CDR2 is SASEGT. This CDR3 spans 14 amino acids. Here the CDR3 reads CASSATQGHGGYTF. In DNA form, the CDR3 reads TGTGCCAGCAGTGCTACACAGGGGCATGGTGGCTACACCTTC.

This clone was seen only once. The genes are TRBV6-1 and TRBJ1-5; TRBD1 aligns across 9 bases. The germline CDR1 and CDR2 sequences are MNHNS and SASEGT. Germline trimming cut 5 bases from V and 0 bases from J; bases unmatched to any gene: 2. The CDR3 covers 15 residues. CDR3 bases: TGTGCCAGCAGTACAGGGGGCCCTAGCAATCAGCCCCAGCATTTT. Protein sequence: CASSTGGPSNQPQHF.

V usage is TRBV19 and J usage is TRBJ2-7; TRBD1 matches at 7 bases. V shed 6 bases, J shed 0 bases, and the junction held 5 bases outside the gene matches. Germline lookup yields CDR1 LNHDA and CDR2 SQIVND (reference sequence). This CDR3 region has 14 residues. CDR3 protein: CASSPQGVSYEQYF. The CDR3 nucleotides are TGTGCCAGTAGCCCCCAGGGGGTCTCCTACGAGCAGTACTTC.

This clone has only one observation. This chain uses TRBV4-1 with TRBJ2-7; 10 bases agree with TRBD2. Per germline, CDR1 MGHRA and CDR2 YSYEKL. The CDR3 covers 17 residues. V lost 0 bases and J lost 0; bases outside the gene matches: 5. Here the CDR3 reads CASSQDIQRGGSYEQYF. The CDR3 nucleotides read TGCGCCAGCAGCCAAGACATCCAGCGGGGGGGCTCCTACGAGCAGTACTTC.

The V call is TRBV6-1, the J call TRBJ1-2; maybe TRBD1 (5 bases). This CDR3 has 14 amino acids. Trimming cost V 1 base and J 5 bases, with 11 bases left between them. Germline-derived CDR1 and CDR2 are MNHNS and SASEGT. In DNA form, the CDR3 reads TGTGCCAGCAGTGAAGTGGGCAGGGATTATGGCTACACCTTC. This gives the protein CASSEVGRDYGYTF.

The chain combines TRBV5-1 with TRBJ2-7, with no clear D. The CDR3 consists of 13 residues. The V end was cut by 1 base, the J end by 4 bases, with 9 bases between. Germline assignment: CDR1 SGHRS and CDR2 YFSETQ. CDR3 loop: CASSLFPEYEQYF. The CDR3 nucleotides read TGCGCCAGCAGCTTGTTCCCCGAGTACGAGCAGTACTTC.

The J gene is TRBJ2-7, the V gene TRBV4-1; 7 bases match TRBD1. The ends lost 4 bases at V and 0 bases at J; junction bases unmatched: 6. The CDR3 is 15 amino acids. The germline CDR1 and CDR2 sequences are MGHRA and YSYEKL. CDR3 bases: TGCGCCAGCAGCCTCGACAGGGTACCCTCCTACGAGCAGTACTTC. Translation gives CASSLDRVPSYEQYF.

The rearrangement links TRBV6-5 to TRBJ1-3; D perhaps matches TRBD1 (6 bases). This CDR3 has 14 residues. The V end lost 7 bases, the J end lost 8 bases, and 18 bases lay between the germline ends. CDR1 is MNHEY and CDR2 is SVGAGI in the germline V gene. The CDR3 DNA is TGTGCCAGCACAGGGGATCCCGCGGGGGACACCATATATTTT. Translated, it gives CASTGDPAGDTIYF.

This clone showed up just a few times. V gene TRBV6-6 combines with J gene TRBJ2-2; the D gene is possibly TRBD2 (5 bases). V dropped 8 bases and J dropped 7 bases, with 5 bases sitting between them. The CDR3 is 10 residues long. CDR1 MNHNY and CDR2 SVGAGI come from the germline V gene (reference sequence). CDR3 residues: CASGLGELFF. Here the CDR3 DNA reads TGTGCCAGCGGACTCGGGGAGCTGTTTTTT.

The chain links TRBV7-8 to TRBJ2-7; TRBD2 matches at 13 bases. Germline-derived CDR1 and CDR2 are SGHVS and FQNEAQ. This CDR3 contains 19 residues. Losses at the gene ends were 1 base for V and 5 bases for J; bases not matched to a gene: 14. CDR3 sequence: CASSLGVGVGTSGINEQYF. In DNA form, the CDR3 reads TGTGCCAGCAGCTTAGGGGTGGGAGTGGGGACTAGCGGGATCAACGAGCAGTACTTC.

The V call is TRBV7-6, the J call TRBJ2-1; 11 nucleotides agree with TRBD2. The CDR3 totals 15 residues. Germline trimming cut 6 bases from V and 7 bases from J; bases unmatched to any gene: 8. Germline lookup yields CDR1 SGHVS and CDR2 FNYEAQ. CDR3 sequence: CASRPLAGVGNEQFF. The CDR3 nucleotides are TGTGCCAGCAGGCCACTAGCGGGAGTTGGAAATGAGCAGTTCTTC.

The chain links TRBV2 to TRBJ1-1; 8 bases are a match to TRBD1. CDR1 and CDR2 from the germline V gene are SNHLY and FYNNEI. CDR3 length equals 13 residues. After removal of 11 bases from V and 5 bases from J, the junction contained 10 bases not matched to a gene. The CDR3 sequence: CAPRTGRKTEAFF. The DNA of the CDR3 is TGTGCCCCCAGGACAGGGAGGAAGACTGAAGCTTTCTTT.

This clone has only a few counts. The chain recombines TRBV28 with TRBJ1-5; D is ambiguous. CDR1 and CDR2 from the germline V gene are MDHEN and SYDVKM. The CDR3 runs 12 residues. Trimming removed 10 bases from V and 0 bases from J, with 7 bases in between. CDR3 protein: CATHLSNQPQHF. The CDR3 DNA reads as TGTGCCACACATCTTAGCAATCAGCCCCAGCATTTT.

V is TRBV27 and J is TRBJ2-7; TRBD1 aligns across 10 bases. The CDR3 has 16 residues. With V trimmed by 5 bases and J by 3 bases, 10 bases remained unmatched. CDR1 and CDR2 from the germline V gene are MNHEY and SMNVEV (reference sequence). CDR3 coding DNA: TGTGCCAGCAGTCCCCAGACCTGGACAGGGGGCTACGAGCAGTACTTC. Amino acids: CASSPQTWTGGYEQYF.

V and J are TRBV28 and TRBJ2-7, with 13 bases aligning to TRBD2. Unmatched junction bases numbered 21, after V lost 10 bases and J lost 6 bases. This CDR3 has 18 amino acids. Germline CDR1 reads MDHEN; CDR2 reads SYDVKM. The CDR3 protein is CATPPADDGLAGVFEQYF. DNA of the CDR3: TGTGCCACCCCGCCCGCGGATGATGGACTAGCGGGAGTTTTCGAGCAGTACTTC.

V and J are TRBV7-9 and TRBJ2-3; 7 nucleotides match TRBD2. Per the germline V gene, CDR1 is SEHNR and CDR2 is FQNEAQ (reference sequence). V was pared by 5 bases and J by 1 base, with 6 bases of the junction left unmatched. CDR3 length: 15 residues. The CDR3 bases are TGTGCCAGCAGCATCCTAGCGGAGGGCACAGATACGCAGTATTTT. Amino acid sequence: CASSILAEGTDTQYF.

This chain uses TRBV27 with TRBJ2-5, with 12 bases aligning to TRBD2. CDR1 MNHEY and CDR2 SMNVEV come from the germline V gene (reference sequence). The CDR3 contains 15 residues. V gave up 4 bases and J gave up 5 bases; unmatched junction bases: 5. For the CDR3, the DNA is TGTGCCAGCAGTTCCCGACTAGCGGGAGTGGAGACCCAGTACTTC. The encoded protein is CASSSRLAGVETQYF.

This rearrangement joins TRBV28 to TRBJ2-1; TRBD2 might be the D (5 bases). Germline V CDR1 and CDR2: MDHEN, SYDVKM. Trimming cost V 8 bases and J 9 bases, with 17 bases left between them. The CDR3 spans 13 residues. CDR3 residues: CASCVSPAGEQFF. Here the CDR3 DNA reads TGTGCCAGCTGCGTCTCGCCCGCGGGTGAGCAGTTCTTC.

In nucleotides, the CDR3 is TGTGCCAGCAGTCGGGACAGGGGGAACTATGGCTACACCTTC. It is translated as CASSRDRGNYGYTF. The chain couples TRBV2 to TRBJ1-2; 11 bases line up with TRBD1. The V gene end was trimmed by 5 bases and the J gene end by 2 bases; junction bases not matched to a gene: 1. The CDR3 sequence is 14 residues long. Per germline, CDR1 SNHLY and CDR2 FYNNEI.

Only one count was recorded for this clone. V is TRBV5-1 and J is TRBJ2-7; 7 bases are shared with TRBD2. With 3 bases clipped from V and 2 bases from J, the junction kept 5 bases outside the gene matches. This CDR3 is built from 14 residues. From germline, CDR1 is SGHRS and CDR2 YFSETQ. CDR3: CASSWGLPPYEQYF. The CDR3 DNA reads TGCGCCAGCAGCTGGGGACTACCACCCTACGAGCAGTACTTC. Filled out from reference TRBV5-1 and TRBJ2-7, the complete variable domain reads KAGVTQTPRYLIKTRGQQVTLSCSPISGHRSVSWYQQTPGQGLQFLFEYFSETQRNKGNFPGRFSGRQFSNSRSEMNVSTLELGDSALYLCASSWGLPPYEQYFGPGTRLTVT.